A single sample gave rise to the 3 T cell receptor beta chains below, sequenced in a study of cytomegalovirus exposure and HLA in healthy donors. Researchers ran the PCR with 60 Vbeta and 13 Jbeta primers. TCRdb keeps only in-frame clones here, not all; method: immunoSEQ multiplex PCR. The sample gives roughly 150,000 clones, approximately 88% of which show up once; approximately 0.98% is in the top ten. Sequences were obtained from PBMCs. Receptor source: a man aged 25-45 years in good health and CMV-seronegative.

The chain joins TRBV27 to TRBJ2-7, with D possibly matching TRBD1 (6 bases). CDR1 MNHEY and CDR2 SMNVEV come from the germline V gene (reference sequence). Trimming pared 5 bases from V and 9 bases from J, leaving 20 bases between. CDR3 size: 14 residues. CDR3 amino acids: CASSQQGSLGWQYF. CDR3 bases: TGTGCCAGCAGTCAACAGGGATCTCTGGGATGGCAGTACTTC.

The DNA of the CDR3 is TGCGCCAGCAGCTTGGTCAGTGGTGGTCCAGCGGGGGGCGGAGAGCAGTACTTC. It is translated as CASSLVSGGPAGGGEQYF. The rearrangement uses TRBV5-1 and TRBJ2-7; 9 nucleotides match TRBD2. In germline, CDR1 is SGHRS, CDR2 YFSETQ. V shed 0 bases and J 7 bases; nucleotides not matched to a gene: 17. This CDR3 contains 18 residues.

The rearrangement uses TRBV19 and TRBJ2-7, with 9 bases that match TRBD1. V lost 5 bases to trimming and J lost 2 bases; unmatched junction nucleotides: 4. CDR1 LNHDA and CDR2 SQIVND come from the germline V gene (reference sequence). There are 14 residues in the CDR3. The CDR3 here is CASSSGTGTYEQYF. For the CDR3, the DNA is TGTGCCAGTAGTTCCGGGACAGGGACCTACGAGCAGTACTTC.